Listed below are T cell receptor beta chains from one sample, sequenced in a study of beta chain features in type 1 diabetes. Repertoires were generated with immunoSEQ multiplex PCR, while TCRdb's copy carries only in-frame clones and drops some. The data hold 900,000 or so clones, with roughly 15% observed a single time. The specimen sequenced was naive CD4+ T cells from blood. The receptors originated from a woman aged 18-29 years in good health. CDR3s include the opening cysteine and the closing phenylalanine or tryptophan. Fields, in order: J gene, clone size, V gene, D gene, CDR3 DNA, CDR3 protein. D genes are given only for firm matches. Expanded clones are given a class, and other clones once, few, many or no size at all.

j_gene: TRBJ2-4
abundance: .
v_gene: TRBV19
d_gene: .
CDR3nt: TGTGCCAGTACCGCCGGGGGACTAGCCAAAAACATTCAGTACTTC
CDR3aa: CASTAGGLAKNIQYF

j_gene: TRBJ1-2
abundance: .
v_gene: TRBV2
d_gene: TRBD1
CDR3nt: TGTGCCAGCAGTCGACAGGGGGCGGACTATGGCTACACCTTC
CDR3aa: CASSRQGADYGYTF

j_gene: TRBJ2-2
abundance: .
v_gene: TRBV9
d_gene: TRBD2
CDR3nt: TGTGCCAGCAGCGTAGTAGCGGGGAACACCGGGGAGCTGTTTTTT
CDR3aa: CASSVVAGNTGELFF

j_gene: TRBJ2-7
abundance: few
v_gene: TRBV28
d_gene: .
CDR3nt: TGTGCCACCGCGTACTACGAGCAGTACTTC
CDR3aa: CATAYYEQYF

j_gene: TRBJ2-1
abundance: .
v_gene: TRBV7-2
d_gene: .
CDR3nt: TGTGCCAGCAGCCCGGGACGGGACGACAATGAGCAGTTCTTC
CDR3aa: CASSPGRDDNEQFF

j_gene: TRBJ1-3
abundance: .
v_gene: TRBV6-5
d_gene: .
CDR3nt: TGTGCCAGCAGACTAGGGACAAACTCTGGAAACACCATATATTTT
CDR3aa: CASRLGTNSGNTIYF

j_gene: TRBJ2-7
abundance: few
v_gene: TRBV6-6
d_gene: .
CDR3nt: TGTGCCAGCAGCTCCGGACGGGCGAGCTCCTACGAGCAGTACTTC
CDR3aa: CASSSGRASSYEQYF

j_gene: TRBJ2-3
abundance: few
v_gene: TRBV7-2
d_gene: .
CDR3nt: TGTGCCAGCAGCTTAAATTGGGGGTGGGCAGATACGCAGTATTTT
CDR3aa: CASSLNWGWADTQYF

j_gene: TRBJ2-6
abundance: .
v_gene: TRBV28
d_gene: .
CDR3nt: TGTGCCAGCATGAGGGGTGGGTCGTCCTATGGGGCCAACGTCCTGACTTTC
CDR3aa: CASMRGGSSYGANVLTF

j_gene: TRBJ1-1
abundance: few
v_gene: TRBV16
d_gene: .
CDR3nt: TGTGCCAGCAGCCAATACAGGGAGGTGGGGACTGAAGCTTTCTTT
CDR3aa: CASSQYREVGTEAFF

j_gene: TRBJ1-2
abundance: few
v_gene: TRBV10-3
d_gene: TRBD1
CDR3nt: TGTGCCATCAGTGGGACAGGATGGAATGGCTACACCTTC
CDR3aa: CAISGTGWNGYTF

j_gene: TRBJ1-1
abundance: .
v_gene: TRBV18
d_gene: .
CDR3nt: TGTGCCAGCTCACCATTGCCGAGTAGCACTGAAGCTTTCTTT
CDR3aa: CASSPLPSSTEAFF

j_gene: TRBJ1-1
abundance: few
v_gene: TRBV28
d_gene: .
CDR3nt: TGTGCCAGCAGTTTCCTCTCACAGATGAACACTGAAGCTTTCTTT
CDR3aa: CASSFLSQMNTEAFF

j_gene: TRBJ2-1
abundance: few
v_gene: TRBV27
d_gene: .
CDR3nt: TGTGCCAGCAGTTTCGGGACATCGTACAATGAGCAGTTCTTC
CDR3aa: CASSFGTSYNEQFF

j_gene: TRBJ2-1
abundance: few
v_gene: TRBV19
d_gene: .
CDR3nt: TGTGCCAGTAGCACCATTATTTACAATGAGCAGTTCTTC
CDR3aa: CASSTIIYNEQFF

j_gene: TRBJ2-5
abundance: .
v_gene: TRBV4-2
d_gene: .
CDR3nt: TGTGCCAGCAGCCAAGTCTCGGCCATCCAAGAGACCCAGTACTTC
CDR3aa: CASSQVSAIQETQYF

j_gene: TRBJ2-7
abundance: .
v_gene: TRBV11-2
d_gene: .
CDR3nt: TGTGCCAGCAGCTCCTACTACGAGCAGTACTTC
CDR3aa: CASSSYYEQYF

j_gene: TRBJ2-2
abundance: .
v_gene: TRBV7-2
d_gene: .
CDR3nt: TGTGCCAGCAGCTCCGGGACGACGAACACCGGGGAGCTGTTTTTT
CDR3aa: CASSSGTTNTGELFF

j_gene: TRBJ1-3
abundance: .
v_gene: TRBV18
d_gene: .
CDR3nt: TGTGCCAGCTCACCGGTGAGCTCTGGAAACACCATATATTTT
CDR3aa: CASSPVSSGNTIYF

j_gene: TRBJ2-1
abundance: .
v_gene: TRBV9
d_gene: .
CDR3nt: TGTGCCAGCAGCGTTACACTTAATCACAGGGAGAACAATGAGCAGTTCTTC
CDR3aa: CASSVTLNHRENNEQFF

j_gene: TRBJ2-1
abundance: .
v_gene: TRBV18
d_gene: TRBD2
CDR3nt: TGTGCCAGCTCCCGCGGGACTAGCGCCTACAATGAGCAGTTCTTC
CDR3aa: CASSRGTSAYNEQFF

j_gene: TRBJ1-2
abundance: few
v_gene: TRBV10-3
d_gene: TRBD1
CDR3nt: TGTGCCATCAATCTCGGCAGGGGGTTGGATGGCTACACCTTC
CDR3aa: CAINLGRGLDGYTF

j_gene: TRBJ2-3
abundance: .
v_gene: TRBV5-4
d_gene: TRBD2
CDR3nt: TGTGCCAGCAGCCAAGGACTAGCGGGATGGGATACGCAGTATTTT
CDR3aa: CASSQGLAGWDTQYF

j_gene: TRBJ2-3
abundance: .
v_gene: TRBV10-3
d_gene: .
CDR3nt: TGTGCCATCCAATCGGGGTTAGGTACAGATACGCAGTATTTT
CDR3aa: CAIQSGLGTDTQYF

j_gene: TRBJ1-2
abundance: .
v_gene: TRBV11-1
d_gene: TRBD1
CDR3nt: TGTGCCAGCAGCCCTGAGGGACAGGGGAACTATGGCTACACCTTC
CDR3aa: CASSPEGQGNYGYTF

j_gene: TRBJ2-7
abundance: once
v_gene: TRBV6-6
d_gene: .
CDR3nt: TGTGCCAGCAGTTACGCCAGGGATATCTACGAGCAGTACTTC
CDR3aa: CASSYARDIYEQYF

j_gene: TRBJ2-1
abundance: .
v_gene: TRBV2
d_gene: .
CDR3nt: TGTGCCAGCAGTGGGGCTAGCCGATTCGACAAGTTCTTC
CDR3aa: CASSGASRFDKFF

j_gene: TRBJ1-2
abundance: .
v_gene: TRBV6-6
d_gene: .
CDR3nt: TGTGCCAGCAGTCGAGGCGTGGCCTATGGCTACACCTTC
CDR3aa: CASSRGVAYGYTF

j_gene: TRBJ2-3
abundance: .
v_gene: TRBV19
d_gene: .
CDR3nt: TGTGCCAGTCGCCCCCGCTCCCTAGCGATAACAGATACGCAGTATTTT
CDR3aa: CASRPRSLAITDTQYF

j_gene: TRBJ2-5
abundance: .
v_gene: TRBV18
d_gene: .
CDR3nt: TGTGCCAGCTCACCAGGTCACCAAGAGACCCAGTACTTC
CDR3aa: CASSPGHQETQYF

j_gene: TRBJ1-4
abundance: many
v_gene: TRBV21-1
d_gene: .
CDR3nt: TGTGCCAGCAGCCCCCGGGACAGGGACGAAAAACTGTTTTTT
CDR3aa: CASSPRDRDEKLFF

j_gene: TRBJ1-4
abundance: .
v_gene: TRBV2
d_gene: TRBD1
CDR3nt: TGTGCCAGCAACACACAGGGGGCAACTAATGAAAAACTGTTTTTT
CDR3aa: CASNTQGATNEKLFF

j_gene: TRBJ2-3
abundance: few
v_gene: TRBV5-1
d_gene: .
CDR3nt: TGCGCCAGCAGCTGGGGGGACGTCACAGATACGCAGTATTTT
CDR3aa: CASSWGDVTDTQYF

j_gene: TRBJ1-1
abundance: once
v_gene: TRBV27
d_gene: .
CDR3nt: TGTGCCAGCAGCTCTTTTCTGGACACTGAAGCTTTCTTT
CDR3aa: CASSSFLDTEAFF

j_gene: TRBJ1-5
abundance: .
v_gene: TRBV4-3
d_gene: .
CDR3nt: TGCGCCAGCAGCCAGAGCATCCTAGGCGGATTTTGGCCCCAGCATTTT
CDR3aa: CASSQSILGGFWPQHF

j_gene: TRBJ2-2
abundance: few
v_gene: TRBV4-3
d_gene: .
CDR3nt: TGCGCCAGCAGCCAAGTTCACGGGGCTGGCGGGGAGCTGTTTTTT
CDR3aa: CASSQVHGAGGELFF

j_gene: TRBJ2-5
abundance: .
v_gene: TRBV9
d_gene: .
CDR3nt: TGTGCCAGCAGCGCTCTGTCGCCTTTCAACACGGAGACCCAGTACTTC
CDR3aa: CASSALSPFNTETQYF

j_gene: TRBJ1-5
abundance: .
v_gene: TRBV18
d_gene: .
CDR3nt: TGTGCCAGCTCACCGGTCCCGGGACTCTACAATCAGCCCCAGCATTTT
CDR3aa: CASSPVPGLYNQPQHF

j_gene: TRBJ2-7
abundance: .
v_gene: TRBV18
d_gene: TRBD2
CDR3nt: TGTGCCAGCACTAGACTAGCGGGAGCCTACGAGCAGTACTTC
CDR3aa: CASTRLAGAYEQYF

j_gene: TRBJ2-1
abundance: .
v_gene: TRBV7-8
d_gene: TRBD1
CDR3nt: TGTGCCAGCAGCTTAGCGGACAGGGGGCGGAATGAGCAGTTCTTC
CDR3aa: CASSLADRGRNEQFF